The clone carrying this T cell receptor beta chain was observed a few times. Antigen: not known. During its preparation, the TCRbeta library received unique molecular identifiers. One entry per CDR3 protein results from TCRdb running MiXCR on the PCR reads. Of 15,000 to 20,000 distinct CDR3 sequences in the sample, around 4.9% were seen once. The data are from a study of T-cell reconstitution after alpha-beta-depleted transplantation in children. Study observations and caveats: By one year post-transplant, T-cell counts and diversity largely arose from T cells that were newly produced. Reportedly, alpha-beta T cells present about two months post-transplant originated from several hundred expanded clones of graft origin.

CDR3 length equals 15 residues. CDR1 is MNHEY, CDR2 SVGAGI, per germline. V lost 6 bases and J 0 bases, leaving 12 bases between the germline ends. This sequence was found in a boy younger than 18 with acute lymphoblastic leukemia, due to receive a stem cell transplant. The sample was PBMCs, taken before TCRalphabeta/CD19-depleted stem cell transplant. V usage is TRBV6-5 and J usage is TRBJ1-3; D is perhaps TRBD1 (5 bases). Written as DNA, the CDR3 is TGTGCCAGCAGATACGACAGCCACTCTGGAAACACCATATATTTT. Translation gives CASRYDSHSGNTIYF.